Following are 2 T cell receptor beta chains from one sample sequenced in a study of cytomegalovirus exposure and HLA in healthy donors. It was with 60 Vbeta and 13 Jbeta primers that the PCR ran. Clones were read by immunoSEQ multiplex PCR, and TCRdb kept only the in-frame ones, dropping some. The sample holds about 110,000 clones. Sequencing was performed on PBMCs. The receptor source for this set is a man aged 50 or older in good health and CMV-seronegative.

V is TRBV6-1 and J is TRBJ2-7; tentative D call: TRBD1 (5 bases). Germline loops: CDR1 MNHNS, CDR2 SASEGT. Trimming took 2 bases from V and 5 from J, leaving 7 bases between them. The CDR3 runs 12 residues. CDR3 loop: CASSEQGHEQYF. The CDR3 DNA is TGTGCCAGCAGTGAACAGGGCCACGAGCAGTACTTC.

The chain is built from TRBV4-3 and TRBJ2-7, with TRBD1 identical over 8 bases. Germline loops: CDR1 LGHNA, CDR2 YSLEER. V was clipped by 0 bases and J by 4 bases; unmatched bases: 5. The CDR3 length is 15 residues. The CDR3 is CASSQETGANYEQYF. CDR3 nucleotide sequence: TGCGCCAGCAGCCAAGAGACAGGGGCCAATTACGAGCAGTACTTC.